The rows below give T cell receptor beta chains drawn from one sample of a study of regulatory T cells in long-lasting Graves disease. TCRdb fed the multiplex PCR reads into MiXCR, producing one record per CDR3 protein. This sample has about 240,000 distinct CDR3 sequences, with about 19% found just once. Specimen: peripheral blood mononuclear cells (PBMCs), collected at new diagnosis, from a patient treated with antithyroid drugs. These receptor sequences come from a female donor with Graves disease. Each CDR3 is given with its conserved first and last residue. A D gene is named only where the DNA matches it firmly. The size entry is marked missing in some rows and otherwise reads once, few, many or a size class.

size	V	J	D	length	CDR3	DNA
many	TRBV5-1	TRBJ2-5	TRBD1	13	CASSLGQGGSQYF	TGCGCCAGCAGTCTCGGACAGGGTGGGTCCCAGTACTTC
few	TRBV20-1	TRBJ2-7	-	12	CGARESGYEQYF	TGCGGTGCTAGAGAATCGGGGTACGAGCAGTACTTC
many	TRBV20-1	TRBJ1-4	-	12	CSARQFNEKLFF	TGCAGTGCTCGTCAGTTCAATGAAAAACTGTTTTTT
-	TRBV7-2	TRBJ2-3	-	15	CASSLSAGSTDTQYF	TGTGCCAGCAGCTTAAGCGCAGGTAGCACAGATACGCAGTATTTT
once	TRBV7-3	TRBJ2-7	TRBD1	14	CASTTGTGNSEQYF	TGTGCCAGCACCACCGGGACAGGGAATTCCGAGCAGTACTTC
many	TRBV7-2	TRBJ2-7	-	15	CASSSDGPPLYEQYF	TGTGCCAGCAGCTCCGACGGGCCGCCCCTATACGAGCAGTACTTC
many	TRBV20-1	TRBJ1-6	TRBD1	15	CSARDNDRGNSPLHF	TGCAGTGCTAGAGATAATGACAGGGGGAATTCACCCCTCCACTTT
-	TRBV7-3	TRBJ2-5	-	15	CASSPQGQSQETQYF	TGTGCCAGCAGCCCCCAGGGCCAAAGCCAAGAGACCCAGTACTTC
many	TRBV7-2	TRBJ1-1	-	15	CASSSRAHVNTEAFF	TGTGCCAGCAGCTCGAGGGCACATGTGAACACTGAAGCTTTCTTT
-	TRBV7-9	TRBJ1-4	-	15	CASSPSGADNEKLFF	TGTGCCAGCAGTCCCTCAGGGGCGGATAATGAAAAACTGTTTTTT
once	TRBV28	TRBJ1-5	-	15	CASNEHGGAAQPQHF	TGTGCCAGCAACGAACATGGGGGCGCGGCTCAGCCCCAGCATTTT
many	TRBV5-5	TRBJ2-5	-	14	CASSLVGGDETQYF	TGTGCCAGCAGCTTGGTCGGGGGCGACGAGACCCAGTACTTC
many	TRBV3-1	TRBJ2-1	-	15	CASSQGINPGNEQFF	TGTGCCAGCAGCCAAGGAATTAATCCGGGGAATGAGCAGTTCTTC
many	TRBV12-3/TRBV12-4	TRBJ1-5	-	13	CASSAGSWQPQHF	TGTGCCAGCAGCGCCGGTTCCTGGCAGCCCCAGCATTTT
-	TRBV29-1	TRBJ2-7	-	14	CSVGWGKSSYEQYF	TGCAGCGTTGGGTGGGGGAAGAGCTCCTACGAGCAGTACTTC
many	TRBV7-2	TRBJ2-5	TRBD1	17	CASSPRASWDRKETQYF	TGTGCCAGCAGCCCGAGAGCGTCCTGGGACAGAAAAGAGACCCAGTACTTC
many	TRBV6-2/TRBV6-3	TRBJ1-5	TRBD1	14	CASRPTGGNQPQHF	TGTGCCAGCAGGCCGACAGGGGGCAATCAGCCCCAGCATTTT
many	TRBV7-2	TRBJ1-3	-	15	CASTRDGRSGNTIYF	TGTGCCAGCACCCGGGACGGGCGCTCTGGAAACACCATATATTTT
few	TRBV7-2	TRBJ1-5	-	15	CASSLGWFSNQPQHF	TGTGCCAGCAGCTTAGGGTGGTTTAGCAATCAGCCCCAGCATTTT
-	TRBV20-1	TRBJ1-2	-	14	CSARDGGQGYGYTF	TGCAGTGCTAGAGACGGGGGGCAGGGCTATGGCTACACCTTC
many	TRBV24-1	TRBJ1-2	TRBD1	17	CATSDSYRGPERHGYTF	TGTGCCACCAGTGATTCCTACAGGGGGCCAGAGCGACATGGCTACACCTTC
many	TRBV12-3/TRBV12-4	TRBJ1-1	-	13	CASRKTSRTEAFF	TGTGCCAGCAGAAAGACAAGCCGGACTGAAGCTTTCTTT
once	TRBV2	TRBJ1-2	-	14	CASSDRRSWYGYTF	TGTGCCAGCAGTGATCGGCGGTCTTGGTATGGCTACACCTTC
-	TRBV7-2	TRBJ2-2	TRBD1	15	CASSQGERNTGELFF	TGTGCCAGCAGCCAGGGGGAAAGGAACACCGGGGAGCTGTTTTTT
many	TRBV11-2	TRBJ1-2	-	14	CASSAQGRFYGYTF	TGTGCCAGCAGCGCTCAGGGACGGTTCTATGGCTACACCTTC
many	TRBV27	TRBJ2-3	TRBD2	15	CASSPTSGRVYTQYF	TGTGCCAGCAGCCCCACTAGCGGGAGGGTGTATACGCAGTATTTT
-	TRBV18	TRBJ1-1	-	15	CASSPVVSPDTEAFF	TGTGCCAGCTCACCAGTTGTCAGCCCAGACACTGAAGCTTTCTTT
many	TRBV20-1	TRBJ1-4	-	13	CSARDPIRPKLFF	TGCAGTGCTAGAGATCCAATTCGGCCCAAACTGTTTTTT
many	TRBV12-3/TRBV12-4	TRBJ2-3	TRBD2	16	CASRPTSGGRTDTQYF	TGTGCCAGCAGGCCAACTAGCGGGGGGCGCACAGATACGCAGTATTTT
-	TRBV6-1	TRBJ2-5	-	13	CASWIGLRETQYF	TGTGCCAGCTGGATAGGGCTGAGAGAGACCCAGTACTTC
many	TRBV7-9	TRBJ2-7	TRBD1	15	CASSLDRGSSYEQYF	TGTGCCAGCAGCTTAGACAGGGGAAGCTCCTACGAGCAGTACTTC
many	TRBV6-1	TRBJ2-1	TRBD2	14	CASSLSGGTNEQFF	TGTGCCAGCAGTCTATCGGGGGGTACCAATGAGCAGTTCTTC
-	TRBV28	TRBJ1-3	-	12	CASSLGGNTIYF	TGTGCCAGCAGTTTGGGGGGGAACACCATATATTTT
many	TRBV6-5	TRBJ1-2	-	11	CASSSMAGYTF	TGTGCCAGCAGTTCGATGGCTGGCTACACCTTC
many	TRBV6-1	TRBJ1-2	-	10	CATFSGGYTF	TGTGCCACGTTCTCTGGGGGCTACACCTTC
-	TRBV4-3	TRBJ1-2	-	14	CASSQEPEGYGYTF	TGCGCCAGCAGCCAAGAACCCGAGGGGTATGGCTACACCTTC
many	TRBV12-3/TRBV12-4	TRBJ2-2	TRBD1	15	CASNLQGADTGELFF	TGTGCCAGCAATTTACAGGGGGCGGACACCGGGGAGCTGTTTTTT
-	TRBV29-1	TRBJ1-2	-	12	CSGGGGVAGYTF	TGCAGCGGGGGGGGGGGCGTAGCTGGCTACACCTTC
many	TRBV28	TRBJ2-2	-	14	CASSSGHITGELFF	TGTGCCAGCAGTTCCGGACACATCACCGGGGAGCTGTTTTTT
-	TRBV10-2	TRBJ1-1	-	14	CASKLDSSNTEAFF	TGCGCCAGCAAGCTGGACAGCTCGAACACTGAAGCTTTCTTT
many	TRBV2	TRBJ2-1	TRBD2	16	CASSSTSGRALNEQFF	TGTGCCAGCAGTTCGACGAGCGGGAGGGCCTTAAATGAGCAGTTCTTC
many	TRBV11-2	TRBJ1-6	-	15	CASSSFLGANSPLHF	TGTGCCAGCAGCTCCTTTTTAGGGGCCAATTCACCCCTCCACTTT
-	TRBV7-3	TRBJ2-3	-	15	CASTLSGTYTDTQYF	TGTGCCAGCACCTTAAGCGGGACATACACAGATACGCAGTATTTT
-	TRBV6-5	TRBJ2-4	TRBD2	13	CASSYRRGDIQYF	TGTGCCAGCAGTTACAGACGGGGGGACATTCAGTACTTC
-	TRBV7-9	TRBJ2-7	-	15	CASSPSARLSDEQYF	TGTGCCAGCAGCCCCAGCGCGCGCCTGTCGGACGAGCAGTACTTC
many	TRBV5-5	TRBJ2-2	-	15	CASSLAGGSTGELFF	TGTGCCAGCAGCTTGGCTGGGGGAAGCACCGGGGAGCTGTTTTTT
many	TRBV7-9	TRBJ1-2	-	12	CASSWGAEGYTF	TGTGCCAGCAGCTGGGGGGCGGAAGGCTACACCTTC
many	TRBV20-1	TRBJ2-7	-	15	CSARGGERPTAEQYF	TGCAGTGCTAGAGGGGGGGAACGGCCCACTGCCGAGCAGTACTTC
few	TRBV4-2	TRBJ2-5	TRBD2	18	CASTPNGGLAGGRETQYF	TGTGCCAGCACCCCCAATGGAGGACTAGCGGGGGGGCGGGAGACCCAGTACTTC
many	TRBV5-1	TRBJ1-2	-	14	CASSFGTVTSGYTF	TGCGCCAGCAGCTTTGGGACCGTCACATCGGGCTACACCTTC
many	TRBV20-1	TRBJ2-2	TRBD1	15	CSASPGQGLTGELFF	TGCAGTGCTTCACCGGGACAGGGACTCACCGGGGAGCTGTTTTTT
-	TRBV12-3/TRBV12-4	TRBJ1-2	-	14	CASSQTPGIYGYTF	TGTGCCAGCAGTCAAACCCCAGGGATCTATGGCTACACCTTC
many	TRBV28	TRBJ1-1	-	11	CASIQNTEAFF	TGTGCCAGCATCCAGAACACTGAAGCTTTCTTT
many	TRBV2	TRBJ2-1	TRBD2	13	CASSLAGFFEQFF	TGTGCCAGCTCCCTAGCGGGATTCTTTGAGCAGTTCTTC
many	TRBV12-3/TRBV12-4	TRBJ2-5	TRBD1	15	CASSLGGSGGETQYF	TGTGCCAGCAGTTTAGGGGGATCAGGGGGAGAGACCCAGTACTTC
many	TRBV7-7	TRBJ2-3	-	13	CASSSSGTDTQYF	TGTGCCAGCAGCTCCAGCGGGACAGATACGCAGTATTTT